The clone carrying this TCR beta chain has ten or more counts. This sample stems from a study of molecular identifiers for immune sequencing clone quantification. TCRdb reprocessed the PCR reads via MiXCR and lists one record per CDR3 protein. The data contain just under 650,000 distinct CDR3 sequences, less than 20% of them singletons. Germline CDR1 SGDLS, CDR2 YYNGEE. Trimming pared 0 bases from V and 5 bases from J, leaving 17 bases between. CDR3 length: 16 residues. The specimen sequenced was naive CD8+ T cells from blood, with Jurkat cell RNA spiked in. Subset of the sample: FACS-sorted CD8+CD4-CCR7+CD45RA+ naive T cells. This chain links TRBV9 with TRBJ1-2; no reliable D call. The clonotype was recovered from a human donor in good health. Some libraries in this study had Jurkat cell RNA spiked in. In DNA form, the CDR3 reads TGTGCCAGCAGCGTAGGATTGGAGAGTCCCCGATATGGCTACACCTTC. It is translated as CASSVGLESPRYGYTF.